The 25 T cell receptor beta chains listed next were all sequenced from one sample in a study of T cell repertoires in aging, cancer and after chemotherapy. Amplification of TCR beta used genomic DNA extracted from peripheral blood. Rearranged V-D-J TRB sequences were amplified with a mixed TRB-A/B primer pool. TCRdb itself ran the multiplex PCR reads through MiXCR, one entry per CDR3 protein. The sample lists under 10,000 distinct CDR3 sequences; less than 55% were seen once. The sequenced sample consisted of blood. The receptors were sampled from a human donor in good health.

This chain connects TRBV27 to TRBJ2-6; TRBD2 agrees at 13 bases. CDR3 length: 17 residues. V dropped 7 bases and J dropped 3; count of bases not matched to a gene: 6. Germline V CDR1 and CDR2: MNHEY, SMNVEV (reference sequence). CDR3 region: CASTRLAGGRGANVLTF. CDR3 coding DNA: TGTGCCAGCACAAGACTAGCGGGGGGACGTGGGGCCAACGTCCTGACTTTC.

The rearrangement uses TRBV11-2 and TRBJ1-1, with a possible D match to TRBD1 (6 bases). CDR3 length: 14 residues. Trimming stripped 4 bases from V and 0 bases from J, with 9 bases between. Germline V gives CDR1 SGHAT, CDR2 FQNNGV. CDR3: CASSYGQMNTEAFF. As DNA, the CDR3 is TGTGCCAGCAGCTACGGACAGATGAACACTGAAGCTTTCTTT.

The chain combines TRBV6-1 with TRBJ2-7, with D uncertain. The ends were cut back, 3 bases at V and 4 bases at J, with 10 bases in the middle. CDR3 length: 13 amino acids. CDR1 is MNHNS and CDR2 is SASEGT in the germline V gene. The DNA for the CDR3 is TGTGCCAGCAGTGAGGTACTGGAGTACGAGCAGTACTTC. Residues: CASSEVLEYEQYF.

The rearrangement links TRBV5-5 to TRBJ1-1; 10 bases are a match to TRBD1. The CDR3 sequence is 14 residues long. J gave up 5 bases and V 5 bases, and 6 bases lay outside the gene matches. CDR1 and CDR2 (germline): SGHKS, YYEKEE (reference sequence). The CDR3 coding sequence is TGTGCCAGCAGATTCGACAGGGGGCGGACTGAAGCTTTCTTT. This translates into CASRFDRGRTEAFF.

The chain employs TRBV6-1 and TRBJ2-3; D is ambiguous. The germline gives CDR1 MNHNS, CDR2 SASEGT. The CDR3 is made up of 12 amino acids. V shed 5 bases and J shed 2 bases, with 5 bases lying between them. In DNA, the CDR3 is TGTGCCAGCAGTCAGATCACAGATACGCAGTATTTT. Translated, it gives CASSQITDTQYF.

CDR3 in DNA: TGTGCCAGCAGCTTAGCAGGTCCAGATACGCAGTATTTT. Its protein is CASSLAGPDTQYF. The gene calls are TRBV13 and TRBJ2-3; D call uncertain. V dropped 1 base and J dropped 4 bases, with 6 bases sitting between them. This CDR3 region has 13 residues. From germline, CDR1 is PRHDT and CDR2 FYEKMQ (reference sequence).

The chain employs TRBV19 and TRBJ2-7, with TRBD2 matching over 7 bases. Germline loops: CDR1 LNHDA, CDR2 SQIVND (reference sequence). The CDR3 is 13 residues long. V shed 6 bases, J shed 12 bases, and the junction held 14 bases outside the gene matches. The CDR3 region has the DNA TGTGCCAGTAGCCCCCGCGGTGCGGGAGTAAGGTACTTC. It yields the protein CASSPRGAGVRYF.

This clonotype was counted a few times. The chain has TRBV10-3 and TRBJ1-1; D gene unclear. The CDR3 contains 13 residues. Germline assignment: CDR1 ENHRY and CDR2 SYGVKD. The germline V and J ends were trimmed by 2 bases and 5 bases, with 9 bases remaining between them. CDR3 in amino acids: CAISEPRVTEAFF. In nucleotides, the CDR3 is TGTGCCATCAGTGAGCCGAGGGTAACTGAAGCTTTCTTT.

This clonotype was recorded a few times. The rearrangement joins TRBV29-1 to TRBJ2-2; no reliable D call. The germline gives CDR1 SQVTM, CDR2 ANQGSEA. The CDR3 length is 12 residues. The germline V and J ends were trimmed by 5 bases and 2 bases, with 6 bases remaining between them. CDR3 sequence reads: CSVHGNTGELFF. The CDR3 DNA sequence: TGCAGCGTTCATGGAAACACCGGGGAGCTGTTTTTT.

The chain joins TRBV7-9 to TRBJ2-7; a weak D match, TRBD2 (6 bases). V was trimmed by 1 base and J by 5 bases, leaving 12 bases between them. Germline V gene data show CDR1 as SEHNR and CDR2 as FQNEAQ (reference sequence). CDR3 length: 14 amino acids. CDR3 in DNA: TGTGCCAGCAGCTTAGAGACTAGAGTAAACGAGCAGTACTTC. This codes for CASSLETRVNEQYF.

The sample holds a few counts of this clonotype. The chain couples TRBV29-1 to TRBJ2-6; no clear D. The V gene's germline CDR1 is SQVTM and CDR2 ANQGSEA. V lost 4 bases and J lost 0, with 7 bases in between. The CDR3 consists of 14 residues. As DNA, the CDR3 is TGCAGCGTTGCCAGTCTCTCTGGGGCCAACGTCCTGACTTTC. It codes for CSVASLSGANVLTF.

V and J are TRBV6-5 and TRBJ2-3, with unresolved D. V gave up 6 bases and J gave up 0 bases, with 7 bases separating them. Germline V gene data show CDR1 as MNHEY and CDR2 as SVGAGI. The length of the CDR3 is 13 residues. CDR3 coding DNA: TGTGCCAGCAGCAATACTAGCACAGATACGCAGTATTTT. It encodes CASSNTSTDTQYF.

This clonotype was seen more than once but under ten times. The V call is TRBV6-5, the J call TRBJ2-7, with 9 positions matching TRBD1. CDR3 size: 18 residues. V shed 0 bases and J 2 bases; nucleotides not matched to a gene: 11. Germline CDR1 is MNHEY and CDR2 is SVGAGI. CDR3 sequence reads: CASSYSNFRDRAPYEQYF. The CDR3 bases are TGTGCCAGCAGTTACTCGAATTTTAGGGACAGGGCGCCCTACGAGCAGTACTTC.

CDR3 amino acids: CASSLQVSNTEAFF. In nucleotides, the CDR3 is TGCGCCAGCAGCTTGCAGGTCTCGAACACTGAAGCTTTCTTT. This chain connects TRBV5-1 to TRBJ1-1; D is uncertain. Per the germline V gene, CDR1 is SGHRS and CDR2 is YFSETQ. CDR3 size: 14 residues. V was pared by 1 base and J by 1 base, with 8 bases between.

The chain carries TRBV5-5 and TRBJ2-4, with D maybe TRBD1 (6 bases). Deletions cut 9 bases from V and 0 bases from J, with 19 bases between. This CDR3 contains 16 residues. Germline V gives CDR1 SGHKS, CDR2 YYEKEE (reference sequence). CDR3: CATTPGVAIAKNIQYF. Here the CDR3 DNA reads TGTGCCACCACCCCAGGGGTGGCAATAGCCAAAAACATTCAGTACTTC.

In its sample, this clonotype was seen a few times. The CDR3 DNA reads as TGTGCCAGCAGCCCGAGACTAGCGGTATTAAACAATGAGCAGTTCTTC. It codes for CASSPRLAVLNNEQFF. The V gene is TRBV5-4, the J gene TRBJ2-1; 9 bases match TRBD2. CDR3 length: 16 amino acids. Germline V gene lookup returns CDR1 SGHNT and CDR2 YYREEE (reference sequence). J lost 5 bases, V lost 4 bases, and 10 bases had no gene match.

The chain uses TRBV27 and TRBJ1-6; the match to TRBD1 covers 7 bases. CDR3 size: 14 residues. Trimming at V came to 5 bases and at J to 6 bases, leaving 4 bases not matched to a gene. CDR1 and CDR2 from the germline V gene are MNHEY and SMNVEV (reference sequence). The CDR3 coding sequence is TGTGCCAGCAGTCTTGGACAGGCTAATTCACCCCTCCACTTT. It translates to CASSLGQANSPLHF.

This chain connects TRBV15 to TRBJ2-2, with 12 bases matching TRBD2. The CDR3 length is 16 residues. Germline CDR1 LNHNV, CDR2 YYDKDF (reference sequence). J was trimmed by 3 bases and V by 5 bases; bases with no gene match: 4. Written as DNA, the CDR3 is TGTGCCACCAGCTCCCGACTAGCGGGGGACACCGGGGAGCTGTTTTTT. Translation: CATSSRLAGDTGELFF.

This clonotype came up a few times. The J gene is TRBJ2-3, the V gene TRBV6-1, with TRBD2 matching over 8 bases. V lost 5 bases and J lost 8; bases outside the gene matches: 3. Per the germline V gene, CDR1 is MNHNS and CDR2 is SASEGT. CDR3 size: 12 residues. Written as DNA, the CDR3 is TGTGCCAGCAGTCGGGAGGGAGGTACGCAGTATTTT. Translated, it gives CASSREGGTQYF.

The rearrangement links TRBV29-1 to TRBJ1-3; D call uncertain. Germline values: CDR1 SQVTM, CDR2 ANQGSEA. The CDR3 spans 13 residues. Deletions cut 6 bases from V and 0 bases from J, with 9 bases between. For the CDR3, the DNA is TGCAGCGTGCAACGGGGCTCTGGAAACACCATATATTTT. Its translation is CSVQRGSGNTIYF.

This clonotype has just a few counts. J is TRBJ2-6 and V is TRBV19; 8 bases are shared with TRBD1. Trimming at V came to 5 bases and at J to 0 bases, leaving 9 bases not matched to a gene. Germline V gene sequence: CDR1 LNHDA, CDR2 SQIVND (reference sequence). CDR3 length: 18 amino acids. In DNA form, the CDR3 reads TGTGCCAGTAGTTCCTTCCGGGACAGGATCTCTGGGGCCAACGTCCTGACTTTC. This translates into CASSSFRDRISGANVLTF. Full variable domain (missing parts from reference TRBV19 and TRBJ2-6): DGGITQSPKYLFRKEGQNVTLSCEQNLNHDAMYWYRQDPGQGLRLIYYSQIVNDFQKGDIAEGYSVSREKKESFPLTVTSAQKNPTAFYLCASSSFRDRISGANVLTFGAGSRLTVL.

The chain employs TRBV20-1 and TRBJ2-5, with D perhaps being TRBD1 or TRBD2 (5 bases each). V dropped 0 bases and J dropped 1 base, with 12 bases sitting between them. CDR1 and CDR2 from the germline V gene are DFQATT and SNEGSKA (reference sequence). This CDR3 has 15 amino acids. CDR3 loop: CSAREFRGSQETQYF. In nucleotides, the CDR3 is TGCAGTGCTAGAGAGTTCCGGGGCAGCCAAGAGACCCAGTACTTC.

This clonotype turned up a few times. This chain's CDR3 is CASSEGGSHGYTF. CDR3 coding DNA: TGTGCCAGCAGTGAAGGAGGGAGCCATGGCTACACCTTC. V gene TRBV6-1 combines with J gene TRBJ1-2, with unresolved D. The CDR3 contains 13 residues. Germline V gene data show CDR1 as MNHNS and CDR2 as SASEGT. Trimming took 1 base from V and 6 from J, leaving 9 bases between them.

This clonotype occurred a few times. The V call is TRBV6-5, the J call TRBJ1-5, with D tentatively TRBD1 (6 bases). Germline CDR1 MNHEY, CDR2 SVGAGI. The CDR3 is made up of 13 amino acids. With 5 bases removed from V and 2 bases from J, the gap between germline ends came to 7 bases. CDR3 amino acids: CASSGTRNQPQHF. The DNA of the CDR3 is TGTGCCAGCAGTGGGACACGCAATCAGCCCCAGCATTTT.

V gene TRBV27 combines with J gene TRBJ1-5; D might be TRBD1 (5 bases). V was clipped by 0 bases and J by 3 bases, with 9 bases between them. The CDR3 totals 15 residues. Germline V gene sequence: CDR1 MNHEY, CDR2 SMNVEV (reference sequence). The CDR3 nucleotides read TGTGCCAGCAGTTTATCTTACGGGGCCAATCAGCCCCAGCATTTT. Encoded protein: CASSLSYGANQPQHF.